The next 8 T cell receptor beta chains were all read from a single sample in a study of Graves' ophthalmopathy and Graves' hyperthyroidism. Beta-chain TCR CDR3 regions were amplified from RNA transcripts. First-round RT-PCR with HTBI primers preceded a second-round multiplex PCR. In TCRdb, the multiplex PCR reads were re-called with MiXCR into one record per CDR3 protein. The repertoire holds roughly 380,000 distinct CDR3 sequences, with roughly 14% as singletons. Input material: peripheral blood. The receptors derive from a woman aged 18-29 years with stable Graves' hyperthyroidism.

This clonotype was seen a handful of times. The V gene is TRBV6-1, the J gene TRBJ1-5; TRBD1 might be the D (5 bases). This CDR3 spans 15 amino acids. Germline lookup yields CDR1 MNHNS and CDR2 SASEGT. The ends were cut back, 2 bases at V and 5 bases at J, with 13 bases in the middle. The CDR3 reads CASSETFGGYQPQHF. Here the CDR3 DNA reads TGTGCCAGCAGTGAAACGTTCGGGGGATATCAGCCCCAGCATTTT.

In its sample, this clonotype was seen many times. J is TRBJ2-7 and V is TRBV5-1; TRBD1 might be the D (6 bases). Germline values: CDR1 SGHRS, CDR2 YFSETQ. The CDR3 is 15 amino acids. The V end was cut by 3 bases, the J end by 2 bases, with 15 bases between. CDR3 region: CASSWQTGRAYEQYF. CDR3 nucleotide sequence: TGCGCCAGCAGCTGGCAGACAGGAAGAGCCTACGAGCAGTACTTC. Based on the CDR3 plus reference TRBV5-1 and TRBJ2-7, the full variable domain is KAGVTQTPRYLIKTRGQQVTLSCSPISGHRSVSWYQQTPGQGLQFLFEYFSETQRNKGNFPGRFSGRQFSNSRSEMNVSTLELGDSALYLCASSWQTGRAYEQYFGPGTRLTVT.

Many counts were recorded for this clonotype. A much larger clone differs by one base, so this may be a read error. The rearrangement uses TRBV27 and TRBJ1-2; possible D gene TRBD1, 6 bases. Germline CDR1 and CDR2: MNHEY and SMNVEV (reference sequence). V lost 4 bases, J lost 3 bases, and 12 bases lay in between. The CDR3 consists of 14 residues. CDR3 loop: CASSSGQGYYGYTF. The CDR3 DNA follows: TGTGCCAGCAGTTCGGGGCAGGGGTACTATGGCTACACCTTC.

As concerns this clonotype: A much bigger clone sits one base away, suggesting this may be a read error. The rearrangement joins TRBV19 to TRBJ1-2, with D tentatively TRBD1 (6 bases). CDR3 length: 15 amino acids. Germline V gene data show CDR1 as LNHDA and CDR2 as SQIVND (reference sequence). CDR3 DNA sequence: TGTGTCAGTAGAAATTCGGCGGGGGCGCCTAGTGGCTACACCTTC. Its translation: CVSRNSAGAPSGYTF. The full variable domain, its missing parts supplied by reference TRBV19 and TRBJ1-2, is DGGITQSPKYLFRKEGQNVTLSCEQNLNHDAMYWYRQDPGQGLRLIYYSQIVNDFQKGDIAEGYSVSREKKESFPLTVTSAQKNPTAFYLCVSRNSAGAPSGYTFGSGTRLTVV.

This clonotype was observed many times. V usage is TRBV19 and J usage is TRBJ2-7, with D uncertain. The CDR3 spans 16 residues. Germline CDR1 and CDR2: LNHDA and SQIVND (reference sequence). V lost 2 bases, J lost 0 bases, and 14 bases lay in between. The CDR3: CASSITEGRYSYEQYF. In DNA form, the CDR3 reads TGTGCCAGTAGTATAACCGAAGGACGGTACTCCTACGAGCAGTACTTC. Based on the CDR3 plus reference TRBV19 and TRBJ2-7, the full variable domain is DGGITQSPKYLFRKEGQNVTLSCEQNLNHDAMYWYRQDPGQGLRLIYYSQIVNDFQKGDIAEGYSVSREKKESFPLTVTSAQKNPTAFYLCASSITEGRYSYEQYFGPGTRLTVT.

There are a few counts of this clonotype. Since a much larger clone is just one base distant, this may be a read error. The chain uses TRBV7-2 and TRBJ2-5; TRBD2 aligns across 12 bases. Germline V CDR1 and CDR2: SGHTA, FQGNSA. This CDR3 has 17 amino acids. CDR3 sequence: CVSSLRASGGATETQYF. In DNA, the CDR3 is TGTGTCAGCAGTTTAAGGGCTAGCGGGGGGGCCACAGAGACCCAGTACTTC.

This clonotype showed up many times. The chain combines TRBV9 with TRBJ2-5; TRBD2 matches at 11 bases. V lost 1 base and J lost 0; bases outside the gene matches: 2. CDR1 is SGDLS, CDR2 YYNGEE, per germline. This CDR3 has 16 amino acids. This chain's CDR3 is CASSVTSGGYQETQYF. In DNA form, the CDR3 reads TGTGCCAGCAGCGTAACTAGCGGGGGCTACCAAGAGACCCAGTACTTC.

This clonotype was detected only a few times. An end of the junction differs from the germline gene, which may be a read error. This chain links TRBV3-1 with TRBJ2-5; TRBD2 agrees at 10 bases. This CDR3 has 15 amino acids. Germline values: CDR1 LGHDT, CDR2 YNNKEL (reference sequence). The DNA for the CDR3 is TGTGCCAGCAGCCAAGCAGCGGGGGGGCTAGAGACCAAGTACTTC. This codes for CASSQAAGGLETKYF.